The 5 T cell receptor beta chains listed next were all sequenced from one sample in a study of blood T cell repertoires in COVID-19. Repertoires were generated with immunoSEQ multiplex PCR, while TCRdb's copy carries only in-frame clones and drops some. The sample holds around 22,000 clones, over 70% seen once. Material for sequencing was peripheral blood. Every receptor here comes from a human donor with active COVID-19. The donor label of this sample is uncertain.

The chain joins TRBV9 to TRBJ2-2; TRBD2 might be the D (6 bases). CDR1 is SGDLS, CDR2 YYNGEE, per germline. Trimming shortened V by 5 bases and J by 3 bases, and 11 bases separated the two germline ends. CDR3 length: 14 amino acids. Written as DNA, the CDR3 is TGTGCCAGCAGGGGGCGCGGGGACACCGGGGAGCTGTTTTTT. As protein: CASRGRGDTGELFF.

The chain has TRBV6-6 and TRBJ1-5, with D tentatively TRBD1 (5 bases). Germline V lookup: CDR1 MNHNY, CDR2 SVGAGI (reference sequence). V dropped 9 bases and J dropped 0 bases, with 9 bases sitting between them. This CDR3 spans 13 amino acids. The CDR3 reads CASEGDSNQPQHF. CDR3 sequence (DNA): TGTGCCAGTGAAGGGGATAGCAATCAGCCCCAGCATTTT.

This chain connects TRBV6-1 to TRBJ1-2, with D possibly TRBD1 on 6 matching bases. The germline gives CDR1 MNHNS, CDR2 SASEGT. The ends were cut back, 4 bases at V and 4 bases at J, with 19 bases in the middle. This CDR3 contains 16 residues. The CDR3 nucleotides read TGTGCCAGCAGTGCGGAACAGGGATCGGCCTCCTATGGCTACACCTTC. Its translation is CASSAEQGSASYGYTF.

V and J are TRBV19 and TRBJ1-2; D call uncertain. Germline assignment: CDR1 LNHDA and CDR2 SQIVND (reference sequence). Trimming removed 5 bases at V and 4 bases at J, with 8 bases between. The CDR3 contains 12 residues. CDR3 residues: CASSPRVYGYTF. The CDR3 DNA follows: TGTGCCAGTAGTCCAAGAGTCTATGGCTACACCTTC.

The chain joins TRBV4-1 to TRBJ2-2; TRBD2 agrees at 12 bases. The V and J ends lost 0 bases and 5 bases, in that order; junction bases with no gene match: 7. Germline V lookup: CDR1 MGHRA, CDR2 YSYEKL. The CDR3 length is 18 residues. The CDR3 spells CASSQDASGGARTGELFF. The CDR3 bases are TGCGCCAGCAGCCAAGACGCTAGCGGGGGGGCCAGGACCGGGGAGCTGTTTTTT.